The 14 T cell receptor beta chains in this list originate from one sample, sequenced in a study of OX40 agonist ivuxolimab in advanced cancers. Using immunoSEQ multiplex PCR, the repertoire was profiled, and TCRdb retains in-frame clones only, with some absent. The table records about 82,000 clones, around nine tenths of them present only once. The sequencing here drew on CD4+ or CD8+ T cells sorted from blood, taken in a trial of the OX40 agonist ivuxolimab. Every receptor here comes from an adult with an advanced solid tumor such as melanoma, head and neck, liver or kidney cancer.

In its sample, this clone was seen a few times. This chain joins TRBV29-1 and TRBJ1-1; D remains ambiguous. This CDR3 comprises 9 residues. Between the trimmed V and J ends, which lost 5 bases and 6 bases, there was a span of 4 bases. Germline assignment: CDR1 SQVTM and CDR2 ANQGSEA. CDR3 coding DNA: TGCAGCGTTTACCCTGAAGCTTTCTTT. Amino acid sequence: CSVYPEAFF.

CDR3 nucleotides: TGCGCCAGCAGCTTGGACAGCAACACTGAAGCTTTCTTT. Translated, it gives CASSLDSNTEAFF. The chain is built from TRBV5-1 and TRBJ1-1, with unresolved D. The CDR3 has 13 amino acids. CDR1 is SGHRS and CDR2 is YFSETQ in the germline V gene. Trimming pared 0 bases from V and 2 bases from J, leaving 5 bases between. Variable domain in full (rest from reference TRBV5-1 and TRBJ1-1): KAGVTQTPRYLIKTRGQQVTLSCSPISGHRSVSWYQQTPGQGLQFLFEYFSETQRNKGNFPGRFSGRQFSNSRSEMNVSTLELGDSALYLCASSLDSNTEAFFGQGTRLTVV.

This rearrangement joins TRBV11-2 to TRBJ2-5; D uncertain. Germline V gene data show CDR1 as SGHAT and CDR2 as FQNNGV. Trimming removed 5 bases at V and 5 bases at J, with 12 bases between. This CDR3 is 13 amino acids long. As DNA, the CDR3 is TGTGCCAGCAGCCCTTACGCAATGGAGACCCAGTACTTC. It codes for CASSPYAMETQYF.

V is TRBV7-9 and J is TRBJ2-7; 11 bases map to TRBD1. The V and J ends lost 5 bases and 3 bases, in that order; junction bases with no gene match: 9. The CDR3 length is 16 residues. From germline, CDR1 is SEHNR and CDR2 FQNEAQ (reference sequence). CDR3 nucleotides: TGTGCCAGCAGCGTAGATACGGGACAGGGGGGCTACGAGCAGTACTTC. This codes for CASSVDTGQGGYEQYF.

V usage is TRBV7-9 and J usage is TRBJ2-1; D uncertain. Germline V gene data show CDR1 as SEHNR and CDR2 as FQNEAQ (reference sequence). Trimming cost V 1 base and J 3 bases, with 7 bases left between them. This CDR3 is built from 14 residues. The CDR3 region is CASSLVVLYNEQFF. The DNA of the CDR3 is TGTGCCAGCAGCTTAGTTGTCCTCTACAATGAGCAGTTCTTC.

The chain employs TRBV18 and TRBJ2-4, with D perhaps assigned TRBD1 or TRBD2 (6 bases each). Trimming left V 3 bases short and J 0 bases short, with 15 bases between. Germline V gives CDR1 KGHSH, CDR2 LQKENI. The CDR3 runs to 17 residues. The CDR3 protein is CASSPKGGLLAKNIQYF. In DNA form, the CDR3 reads TGTGCCAGCTCACCTAAGGGGGGCTTACTAGCCAAAAACATTCAGTACTTC.

The chain uses TRBV11-3 and TRBJ2-1; 8 nucleotides agree with TRBD2. Unmatched junction bases numbered 7, after V lost 3 bases and J lost 9 bases. This CDR3 region has 14 residues. Per germline, CDR1 SGHNT and CDR2 YENEEA. Here the CDR3 DNA reads TGTGCCAGCAGCTTGGCGGGAGGAGGTATTGAGCAGTTCTTC. This translates into CASSLAGGGIEQFF.

The chain is built from TRBV7-2 and TRBJ2-5; D is perhaps TRBD1 or TRBD2 (5 bases each). Germline-derived CDR1 and CDR2 are SGHTA and FQGNSA. V was cut by 1 base and J by 4 bases, with 10 bases left in between. The CDR3 is 14 residues long. The CDR3 DNA is TGTGCCAGCAGCTTAGGATGGGGGAGAGAGACCCAGTACTTC. It translates to CASSLGWGRETQYF.

The chain has TRBV18 and TRBJ2-7; D unclear. Trimming shortened V by 0 bases and J by 2 bases, and 5 bases separated the two germline ends. Germline CDR1 KGHSH, CDR2 LQKENI. The CDR3 has 13 amino acids. The CDR3, as DNA: TGTGCCAGCTCACCACCGAATCCCTACGAGCAGTACTTC. Amino acid sequence: CASSPPNPYEQYF.

The rearrangement uses TRBV27 and TRBJ2-3; TRBD1 agrees at 7 bases. The CDR3 spans 15 residues. Germline loops: CDR1 MNHEY, CDR2 SMNVEV (reference sequence). After removal of 5 bases from V and 0 bases from J, the junction contained 5 bases not matched to a gene. This chain's CDR3 is CASSPRDRSTDTQYF. The DNA for the CDR3 is TGTGCCAGCAGTCCTCGGGACAGAAGCACAGATACGCAGTATTTT.

This chain joins TRBV7-6 and TRBJ2-5; a weak D match, TRBD1 (7 bases). The germline CDR1 and CDR2 sequences are SGHVS and FNYEAQ. The CDR3 extends over 15 amino acids. V shed 5 bases and J shed 5 bases, with 18 bases lying between them. CDR3 protein: CASSRRPGGGETQYF. The CDR3 DNA reads as TGTGCCAGCAGCCGGCGGCCAGGGGGAGGCGAGACCCAGTACTTC.

This chain joins TRBV23-1 and TRBJ2-5; D unclear. The J call could be wrong; TRBJ2-7 is a better fit for the DNA end. TRBV23-1 is an ORF, and what it does is uncertain. The CDR3 sequence is 14 residues long. The CDR3 coding sequence is TGCGCCAGCAGTCAACTGACATACTCCTACGAGCAGTACTTC. This codes for CASSQLTYSYEQYF.

This sequence joins TRBV7-9 and TRBJ2-5; 8 bases fit TRBD2. The germline CDR1 and CDR2 sequences are SEHNR and FQNEAQ (reference sequence). V was clipped by 4 bases and J by 4 bases; unmatched bases: 8. The CDR3 has 15 residues. CDR3: CASSSGGTRLETQYF. CDR3 coding DNA: TGTGCCAGCAGCTCAGGCGGGACTAGGCTAGAGACCCAGTACTTC.

The count of this clone is one. The J gene is TRBJ1-1, the V gene TRBV11-3; D is uncertain. Germline values: CDR1 SGHNT, CDR2 YENEEA. Trimming pared 8 bases from V and 2 bases from J, leaving 6 bases between. The CDR3 sequence is 11 residues long. The CDR3 region has the DNA TGTGCCAGCCGTGCCAACACTGAAGCTTTCTTT. Amino acids: CASRANTEAFF.